The T cell receptor beta chain under discussion was sequenced for a study of T cell responses to AZD1222 COVID-19 vaccine. Study-wide results and caveats: The peak T cell response came first, and repertoires were sampled only after it. Just a handful of AZD1222 recipients were seropositive at baseline.

As regards this clone: No antigen is known for it.

The assay was immunoSEQ multiplex PCR, and TCRdb's table has in-frame clones only and misses some. The table records around 130,000 clones, over 75% of them present only once. CDR3 size: 14 residues. V lost 0 bases and J lost 4; bases outside the gene matches: 1. Germline values: CDR1 LGHNA, CDR2 YSLEER. The chain is built from TRBV4-3 and TRBJ1-2; TRBD1 matches 8 bases. Sequenced material: peripheral blood, taken on day 0 of AZD1222 vaccination. The TCR was taken from an adult in good health. The CDR3 DNA reads TGCGCCAGCAGCCAAGAAACAGGGGGCTATGGCTACACCTTC. Protein product: CASSQETGGYGYTF.